A selection of T cell receptor beta chains follows, all from one sample in a study of cytomegalovirus exposure and HLA in healthy donors. TCRdb's copy holds only in-frame clones and misses some; the assay was immunoSEQ multiplex PCR. The data show tens of thousands of clones, roughly nine tenths seen once. The sequencing input was PBMCs. Receptor source: a man aged 18 to 30 in good health and CMV-seronegative. CDR3s leave out the opening cysteine and the closing phenylalanine or tryptophan.

j_call	v_call	cdr3_aa
TRBJ1-5	TRBV28	ASSLVASPQH
TRBJ2-7	TRBV7-8	ASSLAAQGYEQY
TRBJ2-3	TRBV7-8	ASSYLGGGSWDTQY
TRBJ2-2	TRBV7-2	ASSPSGRAGELF
TRBJ1-3	TRBV29-1	SVTSRGDGNTIY
TRBJ2-1	TRBV5-1	ASSFMMSSYNEQF
TRBJ2-1	TRBV5-1	ASSSGGVEQF
TRBJ2-7	TRBV18	ASSPGGGHLYEQY
TRBJ1-2	TRBV6-4	ASSDSSQGAYYGYT
TRBJ2-6	TRBV5-4	ASSLGGFGANVLT
TRBJ1-2	TRBV7-9	ASSLARFRGMDGYT
TRBJ1-2	TRBV7-8	ASSLGWREGRNYGYT
TRBJ2-6	TRBV28	ASNQVSGANVLT
TRBJ2-7	TRBV28	ASSLSGFSYEQY
TRBJ2-1	TRBV19	ASSVDREYNEQF
TRBJ2-7	TRBV28	ATKPPLTPNSYEQY
TRBJ2-2	TRBV7-3	ASSREKDAGELF
TRBJ2-7	TRBV27	ASSPAGKYEQY
TRBJ2-2	TRBV12-5	ASGQGGGGELF
TRBJ1-1	TRBV19	ASSIGDLNTEAF
TRBJ2-5	TRBV5-6	ASSNRDRGLETQY
TRBJ1-2	TRBV13	ASSPKGATGT
TRBJ1-4	TRBV19	ASTAGSGTGSKKLF
TRBJ2-7	TRBV28	ASSLISSDQTYEQY
TRBJ1-2	TRBV25-1	ATAVGANYGYT